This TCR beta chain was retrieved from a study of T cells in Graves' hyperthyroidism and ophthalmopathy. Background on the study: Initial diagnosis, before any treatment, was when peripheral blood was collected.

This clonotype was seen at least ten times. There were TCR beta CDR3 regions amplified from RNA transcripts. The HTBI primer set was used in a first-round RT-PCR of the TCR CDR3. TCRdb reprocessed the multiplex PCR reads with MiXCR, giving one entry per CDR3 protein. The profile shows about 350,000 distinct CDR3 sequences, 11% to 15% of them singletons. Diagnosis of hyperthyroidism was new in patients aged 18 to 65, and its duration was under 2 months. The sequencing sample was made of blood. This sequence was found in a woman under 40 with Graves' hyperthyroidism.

In DNA form, the CDR3 reads TGCAGCGAGGCAAAATACCAAGAGACCCAGTACTTC. Translation: CSEAKYQETQYF. The rearrangement uses TRBV29-1 and TRBJ2-5; D is unresolved. Germline V lookup: CDR1 SQVTM, CDR2 ANQGSEA. The germline V and J ends were trimmed by 7 bases and 0 bases, with 9 bases remaining between them. This CDR3 is 12 amino acids long.